The rows below give T cell receptor beta chains drawn from one sample of a study of blood T cell repertoires in COVID-19. Clones were sequenced by immunoSEQ multiplex PCR, and TCRdb holds only the in-frame ones, with some missing. The data show about 120,000 clones, with approximately 80% seen just once and 3% to 4.5% held by the top ten. The specimen was peripheral blood. These receptors were taken from a woman of 80 years or more with acute or convalescent COVID-19. CDR3s include the opening cysteine and the closing phenylalanine or tryptophan. Fields, in order: J gene, clone size, V gene, D gene, CDR3 protein, CDR3 DNA. A D gene is named only where the DNA matches it firmly. Some rows mark clone size as missing; the rest say once, few, many or name a class of expanded clone.

j_call: TRBJ2-7
clone_size: NA
v_call: TRBV11-2
d_call: TRBD2
cdr3_aa: CASRPGLAGDEQYF
cdr3_nt: TGTGCCAGCAGACCGGGACTAGCGGGAGACGAGCAGTACTTC

j_call: TRBJ1-1
clone_size: few
v_call: TRBV5-3
d_call: NA
cdr3_aa: CARRLPRDFDVTGCTEAFF
cdr3_nt: TGTGCCAGAAGATTGCCCCGGGACTTTGACGTCACGGGGTGCACTGAAGCTTTCTTT

j_call: TRBJ1-2
clone_size: few
v_call: TRBV6-1
d_call: NA
cdr3_aa: CASSDTYNYGYTF
cdr3_nt: TGTGCCAGCAGTGACACATATAACTATGGCTACACCTTC

j_call: TRBJ1-2
clone_size: once
v_call: TRBV29-1
d_call: TRBD1
cdr3_aa: CSVDKGADGYTF
cdr3_nt: TGCAGCGTTGATAAGGGGGCGGATGGCTACACCTTC

j_call: TRBJ2-3
clone_size: NA
v_call: TRBV5-1
d_call: NA
cdr3_aa: CASSLVAPYTQYF
cdr3_nt: TGCGCCAGCAGCTTGGTCGCGCCGTATACGCAGTATTTT

j_call: TRBJ1-1
clone_size: few
v_call: TRBV5-8
d_call: NA
cdr3_aa: CASSFEARGLNTEAFF
cdr3_nt: TGTGCCAGCAGCTTTGAAGCGAGGGGGTTGAACACTGAAGCTTTCTTT

j_call: TRBJ1-1
clone_size: NA
v_call: TRBV19
d_call: TRBD1
cdr3_aa: CASSQPRGEAFF
cdr3_nt: TGTGCCAGTAGTCAACCCAGGGGGGAAGCTTTCTTT

j_call: TRBJ1-4
clone_size: NA
v_call: TRBV5-4
d_call: TRBD1
cdr3_aa: CASSAGQGGEKLFF
cdr3_nt: TGTGCCAGCAGCGCTGGACAGGGTGGTGAAAAACTGTTTTTT

j_call: TRBJ1-5
clone_size: NA
v_call: TRBV2
d_call: NA
cdr3_aa: CASSSVYSNQPQHF
cdr3_nt: TGTGCCAGCAGTTCCGTCTATAGCAATCAGCCCCAGCATTTT

j_call: TRBJ1-1
clone_size: NA
v_call: TRBV7-2
d_call: NA
cdr3_aa: CASSETGGTEAFF
cdr3_nt: TGTGCCAGCAGCGAGACGGGGGGCACTGAAGCTTTCTTT

j_call: TRBJ2-4
clone_size: NA
v_call: TRBV19
d_call: NA
cdr3_aa: CASSISRVNGKNIQYF
cdr3_nt: TGTGCCAGTAGTATTTCCAGGGTCAACGGCAAAAACATTCAGTACTTC

j_call: TRBJ2-2
clone_size: NA
v_call: TRBV6-1
d_call: TRBD2
cdr3_aa: CASSELRGGPDTGELFF
cdr3_nt: TGTGCCAGCAGTGAATTACGGGGGGGGCCAGACACCGGGGAGCTGTTTTTT

j_call: TRBJ2-7
clone_size: once
v_call: TRBV30
d_call: TRBD1
cdr3_aa: CAWSVRWTGRNEQYF
cdr3_nt: TGTGCCTGGAGTGTTCGGTGGACAGGGAGGAACGAGCAGTACTTC

j_call: TRBJ1-2
clone_size: NA
v_call: TRBV7-3
d_call: NA
cdr3_aa: CASSLTQGPYGYTF
cdr3_nt: TGTGCCAGCAGCTTAACCCAGGGGCCATATGGCTACACCTTC

j_call: TRBJ1-2
clone_size: NA
v_call: TRBV6-5
d_call: NA
cdr3_aa: CASSYSGQGKGYTF
cdr3_nt: TGTGCCAGCAGTTACTCGGGGCAGGGGAAAGGCTACACCTTC

j_call: TRBJ2-3
clone_size: NA
v_call: TRBV19
d_call: NA
cdr3_aa: CASSRGGYLGDTQYF
cdr3_nt: TGTGCCAGTAGTCGGGGTGGATACCTGGGAGATACGCAGTATTTT

j_call: TRBJ1-2
clone_size: many
v_call: TRBV19
d_call: NA
cdr3_aa: CASSITESIHYGYTF
cdr3_nt: TGTGCCAGTAGTATAACTGAGAGTATTCACTATGGCTACACCTTC

j_call: TRBJ2-1
clone_size: NA
v_call: TRBV2
d_call: TRBD2
cdr3_aa: CASSPLAGSYNEQFF
cdr3_nt: TGTGCCAGCAGTCCTCTAGCGGGCTCATACAATGAGCAGTTCTTC

j_call: TRBJ2-2
clone_size: NA
v_call: TRBV5-5
d_call: NA
cdr3_aa: CASSLQGAVGELFF
cdr3_nt: TGTGCCAGCAGCCTTCAGGGTGCGGTCGGGGAGCTGTTTTTT

j_call: TRBJ1-4
clone_size: NA
v_call: TRBV4-2
d_call: NA
cdr3_aa: CASSQGQAEKLFF
cdr3_nt: TGTGCCAGCAGCCAAGGTCAGGCTGAAAAACTGTTTTTT

j_call: TRBJ2-7
clone_size: NA
v_call: TRBV6-5
d_call: NA
cdr3_aa: CASKLGGGYEQYF
cdr3_nt: TGTGCCAGCAAATTAGGGGGGGGCTACGAGCAGTACTTC

j_call: TRBJ1-2
clone_size: few
v_call: TRBV11-2
d_call: NA
cdr3_aa: CASSSVGGWNYGYTF
cdr3_nt: TGTGCCAGCAGCTCCGTTGGGGGCTGGAACTATGGCTACACCTTC

j_call: TRBJ1-1
clone_size: NA
v_call: TRBV12-5
d_call: NA
cdr3_aa: CASGLSRGTEAFF
cdr3_nt: TGTGCTAGTGGTTTGTCACGGGGCACTGAAGCTTTCTTT

j_call: TRBJ2-1
clone_size: NA
v_call: TRBV25-1
d_call: TRBD1
cdr3_aa: CASSPQWGTGVENEQFF
cdr3_nt: TGTGCCAGCAGTCCCCAATGGGGGACAGGGGTTGAGAATGAGCAGTTCTTC

j_call: TRBJ1-1
clone_size: NA
v_call: TRBV18
d_call: NA
cdr3_aa: CASSQGRGSEAFF
cdr3_nt: TGTGCCAGCTCGCAGGGTCGAGGCTCTGAAGCTTTCTTT

j_call: TRBJ2-2
clone_size: NA
v_call: TRBV7-9
d_call: NA
cdr3_aa: CASSLTYRNTGELFF
cdr3_nt: TGTGCCAGCAGCTTAACTTACAGGAACACCGGGGAGCTGTTTTTT

j_call: TRBJ2-7
clone_size: many
v_call: TRBV6-2/TRBV6-3
d_call: TRBD1
cdr3_aa: CASSQTGGTTQYF
cdr3_nt: TGTGCCAGCAGCCAAACAGGGGGTACGACGCAGTACTTC

j_call: TRBJ1-2
clone_size: NA
v_call: TRBV7-2
d_call: NA
cdr3_aa: CASSQEPGANYGYTF
cdr3_nt: TGTGCCAGCAGCCAAGAGCCGGGGGCTAACTATGGCTACACCTTC

j_call: TRBJ1-4
clone_size: NA
v_call: TRBV28
d_call: NA
cdr3_aa: CASSAGRGITNEKLFF
cdr3_nt: TGTGCCAGCAGTGCCGGGCGAGGGATTACTAATGAAAAACTGTTTTTT

j_call: TRBJ1-4
clone_size: NA
v_call: TRBV19
d_call: NA
cdr3_aa: CASTRNGNEKLFF
cdr3_nt: TGTGCCAGTACCCGCAACGGTAATGAAAAACTGTTTTTT

j_call: TRBJ2-3
clone_size: NA
v_call: TRBV5-1
d_call: NA
cdr3_aa: CASSLDDSSTDTQYF
cdr3_nt: TGCGCCAGCAGCTTGGACGACTCTAGCACAGATACGCAGTATTTT

j_call: TRBJ1-1
clone_size: NA
v_call: TRBV5-8
d_call: TRBD1
cdr3_aa: CASSLGQGGLNTEAFF
cdr3_nt: TGTGCCAGCAGCTTGGGGCAGGGGGGTTTAAACACTGAAGCTTTCTTT

j_call: TRBJ2-3
clone_size: once
v_call: TRBV28
d_call: NA
cdr3_aa: CASSLATDTQYF
cdr3_nt: TGTGCCAGCAGTTTGGCAACAGATACGCAGTATTTT

j_call: TRBJ2-7
clone_size: NA
v_call: TRBV10-1
d_call: NA
cdr3_aa: CASSGAGPHEQYF
cdr3_nt: TGCGCCAGCAGTGGTGCAGGGCCCCACGAGCAGTACTTC

j_call: TRBJ2-7
clone_size: NA
v_call: TRBV30
d_call: TRBD1
cdr3_aa: CAWRPRTGGEQYF
cdr3_nt: TGTGCCTGGAGACCTAGGACAGGGGGCGAGCAGTACTTC

j_call: TRBJ2-5
clone_size: once
v_call: TRBV5-1
d_call: TRBD2
cdr3_aa: CASSPHLAGASHRYF
cdr3_nt: TGCGCCAGCAGCCCCCATCTAGCGGGGGCCTCCCATCGGTACTTC

j_call: TRBJ2-3
clone_size: NA
v_call: TRBV6-2/TRBV6-3
d_call: TRBD1
cdr3_aa: CASSYSLGQVSSWTDTQYF
cdr3_nt: TGTGCCAGCAGTTACTCGCTGGGACAGGTCTCCTCTTGGACAGATACGCAGTATTTT

j_call: TRBJ2-5
clone_size: NA
v_call: TRBV18
d_call: NA
cdr3_aa: CASSQRGEETQYF
cdr3_nt: TGTGCCAGCTCACAGAGAGGTGAAGAGACCCAGTACTTC

j_call: TRBJ2-1
clone_size: NA
v_call: TRBV2
d_call: TRBD2
cdr3_aa: CASSELAGVDEQFF
cdr3_nt: TGTGCCAGCAGTGAACTAGCGGGGGTGGATGAGCAGTTCTTC

j_call: TRBJ2-5
clone_size: NA
v_call: TRBV2
d_call: NA
cdr3_aa: CASSGTGETQYF
cdr3_nt: TGTGCCAGCAGCGGGACTGGGGAGACCCAGTACTTC

j_call: TRBJ1-1
clone_size: NA
v_call: TRBV2
d_call: NA
cdr3_aa: CASSEQNTEAFF
cdr3_nt: TGTGCCAGCAGTGAACAGAACACTGAAGCTTTCTTT

j_call: TRBJ2-3
clone_size: NA
v_call: TRBV28
d_call: TRBD2
cdr3_aa: CASSFELAGTDTQYF
cdr3_nt: TGTGCCAGCAGTTTTGAACTAGCGGGCACAGATACGCAGTATTTT

j_call: TRBJ2-2
clone_size: NA
v_call: TRBV5-1
d_call: TRBD1
cdr3_aa: CASSRGTVTGELFF
cdr3_nt: TGCGCCAGCAGCCGTGGGACAGTCACCGGGGAGCTGTTTTTT

j_call: TRBJ1-1
clone_size: NA
v_call: TRBV6-2/TRBV6-3
d_call: TRBD1
cdr3_aa: CASSPQGLGTEAFF
cdr3_nt: TGTGCCAGCAGTCCACAGGGGTTAGGCACTGAAGCTTTCTTT

j_call: TRBJ2-1
clone_size: NA
v_call: TRBV7-2
d_call: TRBD2
cdr3_aa: CASSEVAGATQFF
cdr3_nt: TGTGCCAGCAGCGAGGTAGCGGGCGCCACCCAGTTCTTC

j_call: TRBJ2-5
clone_size: NA
v_call: TRBV11-2
d_call: NA
cdr3_aa: CASSPLLSFQETQYF
cdr3_nt: TGTGCCAGCAGCCCCCTCCTATCGTTCCAAGAGACCCAGTACTTC

j_call: TRBJ2-3
clone_size: NA
v_call: TRBV4-3
d_call: NA
cdr3_aa: CASSQELRENLDTQYF
cdr3_nt: TGCGCCAGCAGCCAAGAGTTGCGGGAAAATCTAGATACGCAGTATTTT

j_call: TRBJ1-5
clone_size: NA
v_call: TRBV2
d_call: NA
cdr3_aa: CASSRVGNSNQPQHF
cdr3_nt: TGTGCCAGCAGCCGGGTCGGTAATAGCAATCAGCCCCAGCATTTT

j_call: TRBJ2-5
clone_size: few
v_call: TRBV19
d_call: TRBD2
cdr3_aa: CASSSRRGGQETQYF
cdr3_nt: TGTGCCAGTAGTTCTCGACGGGGGGGGCAAGAGACCCAGTACTTC

j_call: TRBJ1-5
clone_size: NA
v_call: TRBV14
d_call: TRBD1
cdr3_aa: CASSNAGQGLYPQHF
cdr3_nt: TGTGCCAGCAGCAACGCGGGACAGGGGTTGTATCCCCAGCATTTT

j_call: TRBJ2-7
clone_size: once
v_call: TRBV21-1
d_call: NA
cdr3_aa: CASSRGHENSYEQYF
cdr3_nt: TGTGCCAGCAGCAGGGGCCATGAAAACTCCTACGAGCAGTACTTC

j_call: TRBJ2-3
clone_size: NA
v_call: TRBV5-1
d_call: NA
cdr3_aa: CASSLLPSPDTQYF
cdr3_nt: TGCGCCAGCAGCTTGCTCCCGAGCCCAGATACGCAGTATTTT

j_call: TRBJ1-1
clone_size: NA
v_call: TRBV15
d_call: NA
cdr3_aa: CATSAYPGILTEAFF
cdr3_nt: TGTGCCACCAGCGCTTACCCAGGGATCCTCACTGAAGCTTTCTTT

j_call: TRBJ1-5
clone_size: NA
v_call: TRBV5-8
d_call: NA
cdr3_aa: CASSLSGQPQHF
cdr3_nt: TGTGCCAGCAGCTTGTCAGGTCAGCCCCAGCATTTT

j_call: TRBJ1-5
clone_size: NA
v_call: TRBV5-1
d_call: TRBD1
cdr3_aa: CASSLDTGEPQHF
cdr3_nt: TGCGCCAGCAGCTTGGATACAGGGGAGCCCCAGCATTTT

j_call: TRBJ1-2
clone_size: NA
v_call: TRBV28
d_call: NA
cdr3_aa: CASSLSGREGYTF
cdr3_nt: TGTGCCAGCAGTTTAAGTGGCAGGGAAGGCTACACCTTC

j_call: TRBJ2-1
clone_size: NA
v_call: TRBV19
d_call: NA
cdr3_aa: CASSNFRDTKYNEQFF
cdr3_nt: TGTGCCAGTAGTAATTTCCGGGACACAAAATACAATGAGCAGTTCTTC

j_call: TRBJ2-7
clone_size: NA
v_call: TRBV5-4
d_call: TRBD2
cdr3_aa: CASSLWASGSHEQYF
cdr3_nt: TGTGCCAGCAGCTTGTGGGCTAGCGGGAGCCACGAGCAGTACTTC

j_call: TRBJ2-3
clone_size: NA
v_call: TRBV30
d_call: TRBD1
cdr3_aa: CAWSVGTGGGDTQYF
cdr3_nt: TGTGCCTGGAGTGTAGGGACAGGGGGAGGAGATACGCAGTATTTT

j_call: TRBJ1-4
clone_size: NA
v_call: TRBV18
d_call: TRBD1
cdr3_aa: CASSPPTGANEKLFF
cdr3_nt: TGTGCCAGCTCACCGCCGACAGGGGCTAATGAAAAACTGTTTTTT